The following is a T cell receptor beta chain sequence with its context. The V gene lost 3 bases and the J gene lost 1 base, with 12 bases spanning the gap. The length of the CDR3 is 15 residues. Germline assignment: CDR1 MDHEN and CDR2 SYDVKM. The data belong to a study of sequential checkpoint blockade in melanoma. The overall study: Arm A got nivolumab then ipilimumab; arm B the reverse, 1:1. Maintenance nivolumab came after either treatment sequence.

Described treatment: randomized to nivolumab then ipilimumab (arm A) or the reverse (arm B). Patients had received no earlier DNA-damaging chemotherapy. Sorted cells were live CD3+CD8+, lacking CD19 and CD56, from PBMCs. Data came from immunoSEQ multiplex PCR; TCRdb stores just in-frame clones and leaves some out. The data hold around 12,000 clones, with less than 70% observed a single time. The chain employs TRBV28 and TRBJ1-1; D is perhaps TRBD1 (5 bases). This clonotype was obtained from a human donor with melanoma. This specimen consisted of CD8+ T cells sorted from blood (inferred from file names), obtained from a patient given nivolumab and ipilimumab in sequence. The CDR3 DNA reads TGTGCCAGCAGTTTGGGGGGACTTCAGAACACTGAAGCTTTCTTT. It yields the protein CASSLGGLQNTEAFF.